This TCR delta chain was identified during a study of Vδ1+ human thymocytes. CDR3 length: 18 amino acids. General observations from the study: Highly polyclonal TRG and TRD repertoires with Gaussian CDR3 length distributions appeared in thymus.

Extracted RNA was reverse transcribed into cDNA. The CDR3 regions were amplified by multiplex PCR from V-gene primers to a constant-region primer. TCRdb processed the multiplex PCR reads again with the CATT caller. The sample records 20,000 to 25,000 delta-chain clones, about 8% being singletons. Of note for this clone: Its antigen remains unknown.

The TCR sequence derives from a child younger than two who had congenital heart surgery. The sequencing input was Vdelta1+ gamma-delta thymocytes from the thymus. Subset meaning: FACS-sorted CD3+ TCRalphabeta- TCRVdelta1+ TCRVdelta2- thymocytes. The J gene is TRDJ1, while no V gene call was made; the table's D call, TRDD3, has no DNA check behind it. The CDR3 loop is CALGESPAILTSADKLIF. The DNA of the CDR3 is TGTGCTCTTGGGGAATCCCCGGCTATCCTGACCTCCGCCGATAAACTCATCTTT.